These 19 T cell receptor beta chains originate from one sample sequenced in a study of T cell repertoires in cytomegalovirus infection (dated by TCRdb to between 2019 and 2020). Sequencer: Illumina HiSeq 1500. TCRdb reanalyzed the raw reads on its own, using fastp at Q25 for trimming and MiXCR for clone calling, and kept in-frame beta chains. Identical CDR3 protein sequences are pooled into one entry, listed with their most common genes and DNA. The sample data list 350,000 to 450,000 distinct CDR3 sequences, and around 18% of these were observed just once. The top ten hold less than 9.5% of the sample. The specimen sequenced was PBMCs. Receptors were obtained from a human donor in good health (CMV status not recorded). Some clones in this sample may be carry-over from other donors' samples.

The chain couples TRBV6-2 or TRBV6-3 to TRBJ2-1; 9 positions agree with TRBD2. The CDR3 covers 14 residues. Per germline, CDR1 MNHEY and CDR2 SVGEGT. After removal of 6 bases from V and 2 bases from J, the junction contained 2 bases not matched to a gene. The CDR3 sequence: CASRLAGAYNEQFF. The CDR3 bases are TGTGCCAGCAGATTAGCGGGGGCCTACAATGAGCAGTTCTTC.

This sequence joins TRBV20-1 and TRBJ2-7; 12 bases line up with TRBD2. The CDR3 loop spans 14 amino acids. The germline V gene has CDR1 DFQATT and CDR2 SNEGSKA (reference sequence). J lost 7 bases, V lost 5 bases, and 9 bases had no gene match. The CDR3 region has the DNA TGCAGTGCTGCCCTAGCGGGAGGGCCTTATGAGCAGTACTTC. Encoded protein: CSAALAGGPYEQYF.

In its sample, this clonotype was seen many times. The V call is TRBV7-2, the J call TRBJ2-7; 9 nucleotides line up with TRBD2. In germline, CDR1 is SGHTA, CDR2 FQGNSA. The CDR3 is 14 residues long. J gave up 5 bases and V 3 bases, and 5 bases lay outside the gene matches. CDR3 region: CASSLSSGSNEQYF. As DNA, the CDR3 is TGTGCCAGCAGCTTGAGTAGCGGGAGTAACGAGCAGTACTTC.

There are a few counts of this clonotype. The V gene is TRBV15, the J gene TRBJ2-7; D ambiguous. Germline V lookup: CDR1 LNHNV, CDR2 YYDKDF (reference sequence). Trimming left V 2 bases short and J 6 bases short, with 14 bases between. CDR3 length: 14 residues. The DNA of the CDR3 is TGTGCCACCAGCAGAAACCTAGGGCCCAGCGAGCAGTACTTC. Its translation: CATSRNLGPSEQYF. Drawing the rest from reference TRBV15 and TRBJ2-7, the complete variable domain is DAMVIQNPRYQVTQFGKPVTLSCSQTLNHNVMYWYQQKSSQAPKLLFHYYDKDFNNEADTPDNFQSRRPNTSFCFLDIRSPGLGDTAMYLCATSRNLGPSEQYFGPGTRLTVT.

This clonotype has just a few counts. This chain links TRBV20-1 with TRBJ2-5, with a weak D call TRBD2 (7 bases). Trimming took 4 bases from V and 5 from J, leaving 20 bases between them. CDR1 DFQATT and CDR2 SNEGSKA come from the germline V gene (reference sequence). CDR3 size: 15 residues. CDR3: CSATLRAGEGETQYF. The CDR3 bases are TGCAGTGCTACCCTAAGGGCAGGGGAGGGGGAGACCCAGTACTTC.

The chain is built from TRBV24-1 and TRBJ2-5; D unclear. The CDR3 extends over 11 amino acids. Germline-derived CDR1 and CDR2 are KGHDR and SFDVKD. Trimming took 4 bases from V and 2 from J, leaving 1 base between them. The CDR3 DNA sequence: TGTGCCACCAGTGAACAAGAGACCCAGTACTTC. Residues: CATSEQETQYF.

CDR3 DNA: TGCAGCGTTGGTCTAGCGGGAGCCTACGAGCAGTACTTC. It translates to CSVGLAGAYEQYF. This chain connects TRBV29-1 to TRBJ2-7; the match to TRBD2 covers 10 bases. Germline lookup yields CDR1 SQVTM and CDR2 ANQGSEA. Losses at the gene ends were 4 bases for V and 2 bases for J; bases not matched to a gene: 2. The CDR3 runs to 13 residues.

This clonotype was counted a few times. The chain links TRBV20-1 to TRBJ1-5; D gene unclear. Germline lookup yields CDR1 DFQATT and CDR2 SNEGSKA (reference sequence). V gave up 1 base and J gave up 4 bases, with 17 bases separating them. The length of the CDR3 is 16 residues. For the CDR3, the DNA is TGCAGTGCTAGAGTAGGGAGAGGGAGTACGAATCAGCCCCAGCATTTT. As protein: CSARVGRGSTNQPQHF.

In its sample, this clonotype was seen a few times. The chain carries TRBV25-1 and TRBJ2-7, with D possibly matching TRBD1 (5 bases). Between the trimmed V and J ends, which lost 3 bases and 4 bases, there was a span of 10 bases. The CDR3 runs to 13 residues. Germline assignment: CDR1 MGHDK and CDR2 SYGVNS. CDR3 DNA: TGTGCCAGCAGTGATCAGGGTGGGTACGAGCAGTACTTC. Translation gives CASSDQGGYEQYF.

The CDR3 DNA is TGTGCCAGCAGCCATCGGTCCGGGAGCTATGAAAAACTGTTTTTT. Amino acids: CASSHRSGSYEKLFF. The chain links TRBV11-2 to TRBJ1-4, with D unresolved. The V gene's germline CDR1 is SGHAT and CDR2 FQNNGV. This CDR3 is 15 amino acids long. V lost 5 bases and J lost 6, with 16 bases in between.

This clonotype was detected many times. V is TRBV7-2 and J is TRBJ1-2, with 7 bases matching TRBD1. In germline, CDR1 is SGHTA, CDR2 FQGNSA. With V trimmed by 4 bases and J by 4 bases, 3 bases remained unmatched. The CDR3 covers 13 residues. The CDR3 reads CASSSGQAYGYTF. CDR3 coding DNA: TGTGCCAGCAGCTCTGGACAGGCCTATGGCTACACCTTC.

The CDR3 nucleotides read TGTGCCAGCAGTGAATGGGACAGGAAGGTACGAGGTGAAGCTTTCTTT. Translation gives CASSEWDRKVRGEAFF. The chain recombines TRBV2 with TRBJ1-1, with 8 bases fitting TRBD1. CDR1 is SNHLY and CDR2 is FYNNEI in the germline V gene. The CDR3 sequence is 16 residues long. The trim removed 2 bases at V and 7 bases at J, leaving 12 bases unmatched.

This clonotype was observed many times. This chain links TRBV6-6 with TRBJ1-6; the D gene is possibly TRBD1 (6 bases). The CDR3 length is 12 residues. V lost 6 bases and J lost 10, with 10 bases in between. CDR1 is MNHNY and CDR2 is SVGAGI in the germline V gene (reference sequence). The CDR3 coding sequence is TGTGCCAGCAGGATCGACAGGTCACCCCTCCACTTT. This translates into CASRIDRSPLHF.

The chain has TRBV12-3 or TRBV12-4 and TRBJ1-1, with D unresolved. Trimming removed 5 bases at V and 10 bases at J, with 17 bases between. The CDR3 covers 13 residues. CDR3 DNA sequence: TGTGCCAGCAGTCCGGAGAGAGCCCGAACAGCTTTCTTT. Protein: CASSPERARTAFF.

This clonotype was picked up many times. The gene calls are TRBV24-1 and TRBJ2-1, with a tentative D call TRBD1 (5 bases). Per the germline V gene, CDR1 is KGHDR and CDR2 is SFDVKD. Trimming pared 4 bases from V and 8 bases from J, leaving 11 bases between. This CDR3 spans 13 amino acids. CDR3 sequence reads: CATSEPRGDEQFF. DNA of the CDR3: TGTGCCACCAGTGAGCCTAGGGGCGATGAGCAGTTCTTC.

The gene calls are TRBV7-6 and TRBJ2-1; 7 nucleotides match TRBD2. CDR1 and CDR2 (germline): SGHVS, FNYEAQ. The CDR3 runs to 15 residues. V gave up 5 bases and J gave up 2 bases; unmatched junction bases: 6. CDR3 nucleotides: TGTGCCAGCAGCAAACTAGCGATTACCTACAATGAGCAGTTCTTC. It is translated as CASSKLAITYNEQFF.

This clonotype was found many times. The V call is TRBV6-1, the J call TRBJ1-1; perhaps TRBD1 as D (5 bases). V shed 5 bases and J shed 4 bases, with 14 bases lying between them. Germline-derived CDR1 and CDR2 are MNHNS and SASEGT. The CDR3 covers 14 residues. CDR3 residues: CASSSSRESTEAFF. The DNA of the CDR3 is TGTGCCAGCAGTTCTAGCAGGGAGAGCACTGAAGCTTTCTTT.

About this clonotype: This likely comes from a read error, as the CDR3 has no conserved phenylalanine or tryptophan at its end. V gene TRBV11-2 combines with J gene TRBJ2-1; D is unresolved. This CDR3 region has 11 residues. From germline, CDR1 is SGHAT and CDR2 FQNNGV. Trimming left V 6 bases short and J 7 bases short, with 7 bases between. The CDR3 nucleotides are TGTGCCAGCAGACAGAATAATGAGCAGTTCCTC. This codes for CASRQNNEQFL.

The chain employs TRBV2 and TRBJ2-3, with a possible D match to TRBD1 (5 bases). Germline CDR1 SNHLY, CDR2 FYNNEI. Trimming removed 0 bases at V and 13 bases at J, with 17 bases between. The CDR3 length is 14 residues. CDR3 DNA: TGTGCCAGCAGTGAAGCGCTTTTGGGGCCTCAGGAGTATTTT. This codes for CASSEALLGPQEYF.